The entry that follows covers one T cell receptor (beta chain) sequence. These data belong to a study of Ad26.COV2.S vaccination and SARS-CoV-2 variants. Treatment denoted: some 20 received Ad26.COV2.S at low or high dose, single or two shots; 5 received placebo; per-sample allocation not given. On day 63 after the first injection, vaccine and placebo recipients gave samples. Libraries were prepared by immunoSEQ multiplex PCR; TCRdb keeps only in-frame clonotypes and omits some of them. The data contain 350,000 to 450,000 clones, around 87% of them singletons. Per germline, CDR1 SQVTM and CDR2 ANQGSEA. Trimming removed 6 bases from V and 2 bases from J, with 13 bases in between. This CDR3 has 13 residues.

Sequenced here: peripheral blood, sampled in a trial of Ad26.COV2.S vaccine versus placebo. V and J are TRBV29-1 and TRBJ1-2; D is perhaps TRBD1 (5 bases). The source of this sequence is a person aged 18-60 years who received the Ad26.COV2.S COVID-19 vaccine or a placebo. CDR3 amino acids: CSVGEGSNYGYTF. Here the CDR3 DNA reads TGCAGCGTCGGGGAGGGGTCCAACTATGGCTACACCTTC.